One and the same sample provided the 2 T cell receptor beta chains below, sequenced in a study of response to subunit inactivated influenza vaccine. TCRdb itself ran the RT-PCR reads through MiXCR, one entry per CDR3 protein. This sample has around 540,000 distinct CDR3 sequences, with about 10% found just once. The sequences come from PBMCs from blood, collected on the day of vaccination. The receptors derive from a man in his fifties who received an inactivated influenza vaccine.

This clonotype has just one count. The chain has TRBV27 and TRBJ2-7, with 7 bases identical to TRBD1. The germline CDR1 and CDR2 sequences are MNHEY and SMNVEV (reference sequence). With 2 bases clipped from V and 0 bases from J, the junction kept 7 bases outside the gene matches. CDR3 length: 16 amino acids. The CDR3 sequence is CASSLRGTVSSYEQYF. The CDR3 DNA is TGTGCCAGCAGTTTAAGGGGGACAGTAAGCTCCTACGAGCAGTACTTC.

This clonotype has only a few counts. The CDR3 sequence is CASSQVQQGLYEQYF. In DNA, the CDR3 is TGCGCCAGCAGCCAAGTACAACAGGGCCTATACGAGCAGTACTTC. This sequence joins TRBV4-3 and TRBJ2-7; tentative D call: TRBD1 (6 bases). V dropped 1 base and J dropped 4 bases, with 14 bases sitting between them. CDR3 length equals 15 residues. Germline CDR1 is LGHNA and CDR2 is YSLEER.